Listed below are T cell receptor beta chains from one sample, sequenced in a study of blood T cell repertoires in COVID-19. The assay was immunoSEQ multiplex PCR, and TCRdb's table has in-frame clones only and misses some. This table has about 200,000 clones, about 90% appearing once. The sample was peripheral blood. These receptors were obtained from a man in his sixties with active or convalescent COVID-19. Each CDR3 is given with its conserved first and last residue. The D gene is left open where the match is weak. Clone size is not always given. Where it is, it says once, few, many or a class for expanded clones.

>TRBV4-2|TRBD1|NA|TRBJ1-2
CASSQEGQGRNGYTF
TGTGCCAGCAGCCAAGAAGGACAGGGCAGAAATGGCTACACCTTC
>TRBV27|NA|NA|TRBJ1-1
CASSITGTHIAEAFF
TGTGCCAGCAGCATAACAGGGACCCACATCGCTGAAGCTTTCTTT
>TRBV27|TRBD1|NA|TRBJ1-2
CASSLDRGHYGYTF
TGTGCCAGCAGTTTAGACAGGGGCCACTATGGCTACACCTTC
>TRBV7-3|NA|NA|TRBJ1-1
CASSLRQVNTEAFF
TGTGCCAGCAGCTTAAGACAGGTGAACACTGAAGCTTTCTTT
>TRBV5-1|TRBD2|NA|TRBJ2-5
CASSQGLSGGRGETQYF
TGCGCCAGCAGCCAGGGGCTTAGCGGGGGTCGGGGAGAGACCCAGTACTTC
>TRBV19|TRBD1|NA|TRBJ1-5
CAIGTGFNSNQPQHF
TGTGCCATAGGGACAGGTTTCAATAGCAATCAGCCCCAGCATTTT
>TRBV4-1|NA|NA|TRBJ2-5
CASSALRGSETQYF
TGCGCCAGCAGCGCGTTGAGGGGGTCGGAGACCCAGTACTTC
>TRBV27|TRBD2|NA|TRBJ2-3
CASSPSAGEITDTQYF
TGTGCCAGCAGTCCCTCAGCGGGGGAGATCACAGATACGCAGTATTTT
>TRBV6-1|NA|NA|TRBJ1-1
CASSEARMTGNTEAFF
TGTGCCAGCAGTGAAGCCAGAATGACAGGGAACACTGAAGCTTTCTTT
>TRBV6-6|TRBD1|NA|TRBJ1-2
CASSYMDRGDGYTF
TGTGCCAGCAGTTACATGGACAGGGGGGACGGCTACACCTTC
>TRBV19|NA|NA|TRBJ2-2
CASPPGAGVVHTGELFF
TGTGCCAGTCCGCCCGGGGCAGGGGTCGTTCACACCGGGGAGCTGTTTTTT
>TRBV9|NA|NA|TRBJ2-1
CASSVRPSSYNEQFF
TGTGCCAGCAGCGTACGGCCTAGCTCCTACAATGAGCAGTTCTTC
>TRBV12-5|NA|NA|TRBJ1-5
CASGQGVPQPQHF
TGTGCTAGTGGACAGGGCGTTCCTCAGCCCCAGCATTTT
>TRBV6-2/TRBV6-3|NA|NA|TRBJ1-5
CASSYSPGSQPQHF
TGTGCCAGCAGTTACTCCCCAGGGTCTCAGCCCCAGCATTTT
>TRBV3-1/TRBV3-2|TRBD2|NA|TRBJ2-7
CASSRSSGGEQYF
TGTGCCAGCAGCCGTTCCAGCGGGGGAGAGCAGTACTTC
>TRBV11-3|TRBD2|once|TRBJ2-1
CASSLVAGGYNEQFF
TGTGCCAGCAGCTTAGTAGCGGGGGGTTACAATGAGCAGTTCTTC
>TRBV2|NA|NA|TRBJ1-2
CASRGDLRGASF
TGTGCCAGCAGGGGCGACCTTCGGGGGGCCTCCTTC
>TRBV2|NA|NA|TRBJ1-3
CASRPAGSSGNTIYF
TGTGCCAGCAGGCCCGCTGGGAGCTCTGGAAACACCATATATTTT
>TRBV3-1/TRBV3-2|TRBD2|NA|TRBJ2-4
CASSQAPLAGFLLNIQYF
TGTGCCAGCAGCCAAGCCCCACTAGCGGGGTTTCTTTTGAACATTCAGTACTTC
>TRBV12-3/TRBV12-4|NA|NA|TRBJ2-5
CASTSEKQETQYF
TGTGCCAGCACTTCGGAGAAACAAGAGACCCAGTACTTC
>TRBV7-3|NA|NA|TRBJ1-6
CASSLSRSRWVDNSPLHF
TGTGCCAGCAGCTTAAGTCGGTCGAGGTGGGTCGATAATTCACCCCTCCACTTT
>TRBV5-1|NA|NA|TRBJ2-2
CASSFNTGELFF
TGCGCCAGCAGCTTCAATACCGGGGAGCTGTTTTTT
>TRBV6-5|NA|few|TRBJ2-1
CASSPRGGDNEQFF
TGTGCCAGCAGTCCCAGGGGAGGGGACAATGAGCAGTTCTTC